This T cell receptor (beta chain) came from a study of blood T cells in healthy people across ages. Then a second PCR, running about 7 to 11 cycles, was carried out with a sample-barcoded 5' primer and a J-beta primer mix. TCRdb reprocessed the 5' RACE reads via MiXCR and lists one record per CDR3 protein. The sample includes under 2 million distinct CDR3 sequences, roughly 30% of them seen just once. Whenever a sample was processed, at least 7 million PBMCs were isolated. On this clonotype: Its antigen is still unknown.

Germline-derived CDR1 and CDR2 are MGHRA and YSYEKL. The V and J ends lost 1 base and 9 bases respectively, with 13 bases between them. This CDR3 has 15 residues. General study points: One million T cells yielded diversity estimates that were considered underestimates.

The rearrangement uses TRBV4-1 and TRBJ1-6; D may be TRBD1 (5 bases). The material sequenced was blood. This TCR came from a woman in her thirties in good health. CDR3 sequence reads: CASSQVVDSSSPLHF. DNA of the CDR3: TGCGCCAGCAGCCAAGTTGTTGACAGTTCTTCACCCCTCCACTTT.